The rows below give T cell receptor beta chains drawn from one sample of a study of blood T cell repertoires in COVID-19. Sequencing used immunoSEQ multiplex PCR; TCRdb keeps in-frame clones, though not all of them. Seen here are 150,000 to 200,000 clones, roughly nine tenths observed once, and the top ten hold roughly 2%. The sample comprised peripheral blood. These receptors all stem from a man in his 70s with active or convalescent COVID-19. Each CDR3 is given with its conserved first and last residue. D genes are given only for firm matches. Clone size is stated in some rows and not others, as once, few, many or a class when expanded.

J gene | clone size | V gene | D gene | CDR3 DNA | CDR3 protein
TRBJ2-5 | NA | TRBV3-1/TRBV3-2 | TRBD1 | TGTGCCAGCAGCCCGAAATCAGGGGCCAGGGGGATCAAGACCCAGTACTTC | CASSPKSGARGIKTQYF
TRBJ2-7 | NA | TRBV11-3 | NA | TGTGCCAGCAGCCATTACCCCCGCGGCGAGCAGTACTTC | CASSHYPRGEQYF
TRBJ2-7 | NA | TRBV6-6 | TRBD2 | TGTGCCAGCAGTTACGTCTTGGGAGGGCCTCCCTACGAGCAGTACTTC | CASSYVLGGPPYEQYF
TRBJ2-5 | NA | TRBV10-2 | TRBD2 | TGCGCCAGCGGGGGTGCGGGAGGGCCGTTAGAGACCCAGTACTTC | CASGGAGGPLETQYF
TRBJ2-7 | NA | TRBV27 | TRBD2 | TGTGCCAGCAGTTTATGGGCAGGGAGGGGCTACGAGCAGTACTTC | CASSLWAGRGYEQYF
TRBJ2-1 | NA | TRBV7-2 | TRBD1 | TGTGCCAGCAGCTCGGCGCAGGGGGCTTTCAATGAGCAGTTCTTC | CASSSAQGAFNEQFF
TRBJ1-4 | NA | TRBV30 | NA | TGTGCCTGGAGTGTACGCGCTAATGAAAAACTGTTTTTT | CAWSVRANEKLFF
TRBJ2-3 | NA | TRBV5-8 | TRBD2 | TGTGCCAGCAGCTCCACCATGCCGGGAGGAGGTTTT | CASSSTMPGGGF
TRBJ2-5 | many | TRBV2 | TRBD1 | TGTGCCAGCAAGGGACAGCAAGAGACCCAGTACTTC | CASKGQQETQYF
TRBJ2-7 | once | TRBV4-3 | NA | TGCGCCAGCAGCCCAGGACTTCTTATTCCCTACGAGCAGTACTTC | CASSPGLLIPYEQYF
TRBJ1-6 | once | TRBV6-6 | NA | TGTGCCGGACGGAACTGGGAGTCACCCCTCCACTTT | CAGRNWESPLHF
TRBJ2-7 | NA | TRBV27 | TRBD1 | TGTGCCAGCAGTTCCCAGACAGGGAATTCCTACGAGCAGTACTTC | CASSSQTGNSYEQYF
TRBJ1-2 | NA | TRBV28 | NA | TGTGCCAGCAGTTCGGACAATCGGGAGGACTATGGCTACACCTTC | CASSSDNREDYGYTF
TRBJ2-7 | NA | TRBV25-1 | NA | TGTGCCAGCAGTCCGCGACAGGTCTACGAGCAGTACTTC | CASSPRQVYEQYF
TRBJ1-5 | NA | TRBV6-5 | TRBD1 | TGTGCCAGCCACCCGCGACGGACAGGGAATCAGCCCCAGCATTTT | CASHPRRTGNQPQHF
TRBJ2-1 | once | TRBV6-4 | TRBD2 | TGTGCCAGCAGTGTTGTCGCTAGCGGGGAAAATGAGCAGTTCTTC | CASSVVASGENEQFF
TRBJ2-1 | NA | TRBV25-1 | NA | TGTGCCAGCAGTGAATTCCAGGGTTTGGACAATGAGCAGTTCTTC | CASSEFQGLDNEQFF
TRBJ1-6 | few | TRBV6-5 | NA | TGTGCCAGCGCCGAGCAGGGATATAATTCACCCCTCCACTTT | CASAEQGYNSPLHF
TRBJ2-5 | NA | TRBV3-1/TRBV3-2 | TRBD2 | TGTGCCAGCAGCCAACTAGCGGGAGGGCAGGAGACCCAGTACTTC | CASSQLAGGQETQYF
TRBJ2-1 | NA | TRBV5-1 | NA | TGCGCCAGCAGCCAAAACAATGAGCAGTTCTTC | CASSQNNEQFF
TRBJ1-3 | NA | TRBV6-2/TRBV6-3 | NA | TGTGCCAGCAGTTACCCCGGGAAAAGGGCAAGCTCTGGAAACACCATATATTTT | CASSYPGKRASSGNTIYF
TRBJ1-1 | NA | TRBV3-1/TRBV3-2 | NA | TGTGCCAGCAGACCCTTGGACAGCAAGAACACTGAAGCTTTCTTT | CASRPLDSKNTEAFF
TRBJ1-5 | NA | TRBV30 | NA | TGTGCCTGGAGTGTGGAGCAGGGCTATCAGCCCCAGCATTTT | CAWSVEQGYQPQHF
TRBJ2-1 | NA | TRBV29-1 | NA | TGCAGCGTGGGGGCGGTGGGTTATGAGCAGTTCTTC | CSVGAVGYEQFF
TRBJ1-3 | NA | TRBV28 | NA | TGTGCCAGCAGTGTGACTTTCTCTGGAAACACCATATATTTT | CASSVTFSGNTIYF
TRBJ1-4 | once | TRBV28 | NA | TGTGCCAGCAGTTCCTCTTACAGGAGTCTAAAGGATGAAAAACTGTTTTTT | CASSSSYRSLKDEKLFF
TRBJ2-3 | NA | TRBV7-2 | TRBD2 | TGTGCCAGCAGCTTAGTGGCGGGGGGCCAGCGTGCAGATACGCAGTATTTT | CASSLVAGGQRADTQYF
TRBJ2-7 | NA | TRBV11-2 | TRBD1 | TGTGCCAGCAGATCCCTCCGCCAAGGGGGCCACGAGCAGTACTTC | CASRSLRQGGHEQYF
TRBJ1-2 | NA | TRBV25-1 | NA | TGTGCCAGCAGTGAAGGAGACAGGAACTATGGCTACACCTTC | CASSEGDRNYGYTF
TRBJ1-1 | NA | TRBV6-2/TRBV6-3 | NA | TGTGCCAGCAGTTGGGGACACCCCTCTCTTGAAGCTTTCTTT | CASSWGHPSLEAFF
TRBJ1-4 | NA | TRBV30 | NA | TGTGCCTCTGCCGGGGTTCATAATGAAAAACTGTTTTTT | CASAGVHNEKLFF
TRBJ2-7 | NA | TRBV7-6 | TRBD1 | TGTGCCAGCAGCCGCGGGACAGGGCTAATACGCGAGCAGTACTTC | CASSRGTGLIREQYF
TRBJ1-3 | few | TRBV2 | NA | TGTGCCAGCAGTGACCTCACAGACCGAAACACCATATATTTT | CASSDLTDRNTIYF
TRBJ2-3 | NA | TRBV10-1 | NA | TGCGCCAGCAGTGACCCCAGGGCCATCACAGATACGCAGTATTTT | CASSDPRAITDTQYF
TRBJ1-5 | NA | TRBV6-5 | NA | TGTGCCAGCAGTTTCAGCCCAGGGCGGCATCAGCCCCAGCATTTT | CASSFSPGRHQPQHF
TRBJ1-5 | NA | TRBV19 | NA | TGTGCCAGTAGTCCTACCGGGACACGGAGTCGCAGCAATCAGCCCCAGCATTTT | CASSPTGTRSRSNQPQHF